These 21 T cell receptor beta chains were sequenced from one sample in a study of cytomegalovirus exposure and HLA in healthy donors. The primer mix had 60 Vbeta and 13 Jbeta primers. The protocol was immunoSEQ multiplex PCR, while the TCRdb copy is restricted to in-frame clones and leaves out a portion. The sample lists around 180,000 clones, about 86% occurring once. The specimen sequenced was PBMCs. These receptors were collected from a woman between 18 and 29 years old in good health and CMV-seropositive.

The V call is TRBV13, the J call TRBJ2-6; possibly TRBD1 for D (5 bases). Between the trimmed V and J ends, which lost 0 bases and 2 bases, there was a span of 11 bases. The CDR3 length is 17 residues. CDR1 and CDR2 from the germline V gene are PRHDT and FYEKMQ (reference sequence). The CDR3 region is CASSLGQGLAGANVLTF. CDR3 nucleotide sequence: TGTGCCAGCAGCTTAGGGCAGGGTCTGGCTGGGGCCAACGTCCTGACTTTC.

This chain uses TRBV4-2 with TRBJ1-4; TRBD1 matches at 7 bases. The CDR3 sequence is 12 residues long. The germline CDR1 and CDR2 sequences are LGHNA and YNFKEQ. V gave up 4 bases and J gave up 12 bases; unmatched junction bases: 5. CDR3 sequence: CASSPSGQELFF. CDR3 sequence (DNA): TGTGCCAGCAGCCCCAGTGGACAGGAACTGTTTTTT.

The sample holds a few counts of this clone. The genes are TRBV2 and TRBJ2-5, with TRBD2 matching over 8 bases. The CDR3 sequence is 16 residues long. Germline values: CDR1 SNHLY, CDR2 FYNNEI. V dropped 1 base and J dropped 5; count of bases not matched to a gene: 9. The CDR3 nucleotides read TGTGCCAGCAGTGAAGAAAGGTTAGCGGGGAGGGAGACCCAGTACTTC. This translates into CASSEERLAGRETQYF.

This clone was observed a handful of times. This chain joins TRBV28 and TRBJ2-1, with D hard to call. CDR1 and CDR2 from the germline V gene are MDHEN and SYDVKM. The CDR3 runs 13 residues. Trimming stripped 7 bases from V and 7 bases from J, with 14 bases between. CDR3 nucleotide sequence: TGTGCCAGCACCTCCGAGGCCGTTAATGAGCAGTTCTTC. Amino acid sequence: CASTSEAVNEQFF.

The chain uses TRBV5-6 and TRBJ1-1; D possibly corresponds to TRBD1 (6 bases). The V end was cut by 5 bases, the J end by 1 base, with 9 bases between. Germline V lookup: CDR1 SGHDT, CDR2 YYEEEE. The CDR3 is made up of 13 amino acids. As DNA, the CDR3 is TGTGCCAGCAGTTTGACAGGGAACACTGAAGCTTTCTTT. It yields the protein CASSLTGNTEAFF.

The genes are TRBV19 and TRBJ1-5; TRBD1 agrees at 7 bases. J lost 4 bases, V lost 3 bases, and 12 bases had no gene match. CDR1 and CDR2 (germline): LNHDA, SQIVND (reference sequence). The length of the CDR3 is 17 residues. The CDR3 is CASSILSWGTANQPQHF. The CDR3, as DNA: TGTGCCAGTAGTATCTTGTCATGGGGGACAGCTAATCAGCCCCAGCATTTT.

The chain links TRBV28 to TRBJ2-2; a possible D gene is TRBD2 (5 bases). The germline V and J ends were trimmed by 3 bases and 6 bases, with 11 bases remaining between them. This CDR3 contains 14 residues. Germline V lookup: CDR1 MDHEN, CDR2 SYDVKM. The CDR3 is CASSLRAVPGELFF. The CDR3 DNA follows: TGTGCCAGCAGTTTGAGGGCCGTCCCCGGGGAGCTGTTTTTT.

The table lists this clone with a count of one. J is TRBJ2-7 and V is TRBV6-4; weak D call: TRBD2 (5 bases). The CDR3 is 14 amino acids. Per germline, CDR1 MRHNA and CDR2 SNTAGT. Trimming took 2 bases from V and 3 from J, leaving 11 bases between them. The CDR3: CASSDPFGDYEQYF. The CDR3 region has the DNA TGTGCCAGCAGTGACCCGTTCGGGGACTACGAGCAGTACTTC.

The V and J genes are TRBV6-5 and TRBJ1-2; 8 nucleotides line up with TRBD1. The CDR3 is 13 residues long. Germline V gives CDR1 MNHEY, CDR2 SVGAGI. Trimming at V came to 4 bases and at J to 4 bases, leaving 2 bases not matched to a gene. The CDR3 region is CASSWDRTYGYTF. DNA of the CDR3: TGTGCCAGCAGTTGGGACAGGACCTATGGCTACACCTTC.

This chain joins TRBV7-8 and TRBJ2-5; 8 bases are a match to TRBD1. With 3 bases clipped from V and 5 bases from J, the junction kept 2 bases outside the gene matches. The CDR3 has 13 residues. Per germline, CDR1 SGHVS and CDR2 FQNEAQ. The CDR3 sequence: CASSLTGVETQYF. DNA for the CDR3: TGTGCCAGCAGCTTGACAGGGGTGGAGACCCAGTACTTC.

This clone was seen more than once but under ten times. This chain connects TRBV2 to TRBJ2-1, with D perhaps matching TRBD1 (5 bases). Germline lookup yields CDR1 SNHLY and CDR2 FYNNEI. This CDR3 has 14 amino acids. V was trimmed by 2 bases and J by 7 bases, leaving 12 bases between them. The CDR3 reads CASSELQGRNEQFF. The CDR3 DNA is TGTGCCAGCAGTGAACTCCAGGGTCGGAATGAGCAGTTCTTC. Together with reference TRBV2 and TRBJ2-1, the CDR3 gives the full variable domain: EPEVTQTPSHQVTQMGQEVILRCVPISNHLYFYWYRQILGQKVEFLVSFYNNEISEKSEIFDDQFSVERPDGSNFTLKIRSTKLEDSAMYFCASSELQGRNEQFFGPGTRLTVL.

This clone was seen once. J is TRBJ2-1 and V is TRBV20-1, with 7 bases that match TRBD1. J gave up 8 bases and V 8 bases, and 6 bases lay outside the gene matches. Germline assignment: CDR1 DFQATT and CDR2 SNEGSKA (reference sequence). The CDR3 is made up of 11 amino acids. CDR3 in amino acids: CSTDRVDEQFF. DNA of the CDR3: TGCAGTACAGACAGGGTCGATGAGCAGTTCTTC.

The chain joins TRBV11-3 to TRBJ2-1; 8 bases align to TRBD1. V lost 8 bases and J lost 7; bases outside the gene matches: 16. The CDR3 loop spans 16 amino acids. Germline CDR1 is SGHNT and CDR2 is YENEEA. In DNA, the CDR3 is TGTGCCAGCGGCCCCACAGGGGGGTTAACAGGTAATGAGCAGTTCTTC. This translates into CASGPTGGLTGNEQFF.

CDR3 nucleotide sequence: TGTGCCAGCACCGCCTCTACTAGCGGGGATTTCGAGCAGTTCTTC. Amino acid sequence: CASTASTSGDFEQFF. The V gene is TRBV27, the J gene TRBJ2-1; 10 bases fit TRBD2. Germline-derived CDR1 and CDR2 are MNHEY and SMNVEV (reference sequence). J was trimmed by 10 bases and V by 7 bases; bases with no gene match: 13. The CDR3 contains 15 residues.

The CDR3 DNA reads as TGTGCCAGCAGCTTGGGTGGGGACAGTTACGAGCAGTACGTC. This sequence encodes CASSLGGDSYEQYV. V is TRBV5-4 and J is TRBJ2-7, with 7 bases fitting TRBD1. The trim removed 0 bases at V and 4 bases at J, leaving 4 bases unmatched. CDR1 is SGHNT and CDR2 is YYREEE in the germline V gene (reference sequence). This CDR3 spans 14 amino acids.

The rearrangement uses TRBV9 and TRBJ2-5, with a tentative D call TRBD2 (6 bases). This CDR3 contains 13 residues. Germline V CDR1 and CDR2: SGDLS, YYNGEE. V was cut by 4 bases and J by 5 bases, with 12 bases left in between. The CDR3: CASSQTSRETQYF. CDR3 nucleotides: TGTGCCAGCAGCCAAACTAGCCGGGAGACCCAGTACTTC.

The chain couples TRBV7-9 to TRBJ1-6, with D possibly matching TRBD1 (5 bases). The V end lost 1 base, the J end lost 10 bases, and 14 bases lay between the germline ends. From germline, CDR1 is SEHNR and CDR2 FQNEAQ (reference sequence). The CDR3 spans 15 residues. DNA for the CDR3: TGTGCCAGCAGCTTAGTATCAGGGAAAGGGTCACCCCTCCACTTT. Protein sequence: CASSLVSGKGSPLHF.

This clone occurred a few times. V and J are TRBV6-4 and TRBJ2-3, with D perhaps matching TRBD2 (6 bases). This CDR3 has 16 amino acids. Trimming left V 0 bases short and J 7 bases short, with 17 bases between. Germline CDR1 and CDR2: MRHNA and SNTAGT. The CDR3 sequence: CASSDSVGDSSHTQYF. Here the CDR3 DNA reads TGTGCCAGCAGTGACTCGGTTGGGGACTCCTCACATACGCAGTATTTT.

This clone was observed a single time. The chain carries TRBV7-6 and TRBJ2-5, with TRBD2 matching 13 bases. Germline V gene lookup returns CDR1 SGHVS and CDR2 FNYEAQ. The junction had 13 bases not matched to a gene; V was cut back by 6 bases and J by 9 bases. The CDR3 consists of 16 residues. The CDR3 reads CASRRTSGGSSGAQYF. The CDR3, as DNA: TGTGCCAGCAGGCGGACTAGCGGGGGCTCATCAGGGGCCCAGTACTTC.

The CDR3, as DNA: TGTGCCAGCAGTTACTCCGGGAGGCAGAACACTGAAGCTTTCTTT. As protein: CASSYSGRQNTEAFF. The gene calls are TRBV6-5 and TRBJ1-1; D is uncertain. Trimming removed 0 bases at V and 1 base at J, with 9 bases between. Germline V gene sequence: CDR1 MNHEY, CDR2 SVGAGI. The CDR3 is 15 residues long.

The chain has TRBV4-2 and TRBJ1-3; no firm D call. V lost 5 bases and J lost 3, with 17 bases in between. Germline CDR1 reads LGHNA; CDR2 reads YNFKEQ. This CDR3 has 16 amino acids. The CDR3 loop is CASSFTERDFGNTIYF. The CDR3 DNA follows: TGTGCCAGCAGCTTTACAGAGAGGGATTTTGGAAACACCATATATTTT.